This T cell receptor (beta chain) was retrieved from a study of T-cell memory formation after mild COVID-19. 5'RACE with constant-segment primers yielded barcoded, UMI-tagged TCR alpha and TCR beta cDNA libraries. TCRdb analysed the 5' RACE reads with MiXCR anew, one entry per CDR3 protein. Of fewer than 250,000 distinct CDR3 sequences detected, roughly 30% appear once; the ten largest clones hold about an eighth. On this clonotype: What it recognizes is unknown.

The study, taken as a whole, reports: Shrinking CD4+ clones were chiefly CM and EM; CD8+ ones were chiefly EMRA. Clones that got smaller from day 15 to 85 had even CD4/CD8, while clones growing later tipped toward CD4+.

Germline CDR1 reads MNHEY; CDR2 reads SVGEGT. V shed 6 bases, J shed 4 bases, and the junction held 12 bases outside the gene matches. This CDR3 is 16 amino acids long. The chain is built from TRBV6-2 or TRBV6-3 and TRBJ2-1; TRBD1 agrees at 7 bases. Material for sequencing was PBMCs or a T cell subset sorted from them (not recorded which). The TCR sequence derives from an adult woman who had mild COVID-19 (a few samples of this study predate the infection). Cell type and time point are not known. This CDR3 reads CASRPTTGRQYNEQFF. In nucleotides, the CDR3 is TGTGCCAGCAGACCTACGACAGGGAGACAATACAATGAGCAGTTCTTC.